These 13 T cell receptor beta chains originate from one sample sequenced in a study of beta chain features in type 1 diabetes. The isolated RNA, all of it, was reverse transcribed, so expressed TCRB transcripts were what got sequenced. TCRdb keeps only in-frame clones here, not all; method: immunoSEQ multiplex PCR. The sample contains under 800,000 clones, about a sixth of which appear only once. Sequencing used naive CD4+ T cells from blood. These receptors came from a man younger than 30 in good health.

In DNA, the CDR3 is TGTGCCATCAGTGGACGGTTTACGACTAGAGCTTCCTACAATGAGCAGTTCTTC. It encodes CAISGRFTTRASYNEQFF. The chain carries TRBV10-3 and TRBJ2-1, with a tentative D call TRBD2 (6 bases). The CDR3 totals 18 residues. Germline assignment: CDR1 ENHRY and CDR2 SYGVKD. Between the trimmed V and J ends, which lost 4 bases and 1 base, there was a span of 20 bases.

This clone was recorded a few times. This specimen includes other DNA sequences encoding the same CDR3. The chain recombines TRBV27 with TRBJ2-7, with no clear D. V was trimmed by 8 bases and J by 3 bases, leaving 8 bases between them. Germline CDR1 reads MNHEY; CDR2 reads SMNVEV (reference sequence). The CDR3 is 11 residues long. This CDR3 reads CASSFNYEQYF. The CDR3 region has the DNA TGTGCCAGCTCCTTTAACTACGAGCAGTACTTC.

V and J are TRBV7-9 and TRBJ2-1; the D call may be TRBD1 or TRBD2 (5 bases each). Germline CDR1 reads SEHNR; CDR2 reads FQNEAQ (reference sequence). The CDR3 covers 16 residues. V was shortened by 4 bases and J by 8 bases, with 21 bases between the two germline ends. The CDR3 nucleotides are TGTGCCAGCAGCTCCACCGGGACGCGAAAGGGGTATGAGCAGTTCTTC. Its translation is CASSSTGTRKGYEQFF. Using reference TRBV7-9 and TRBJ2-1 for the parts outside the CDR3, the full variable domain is DTGVSQNPRHKITKRGQNVTFRCDPISEHNRLYWYRQTLGQGPEFLTYFQNEAQLEKSRLLSDRFSAERPKGSFSTLEIQRTEQGDSAMYLCASSSTGTRKGYEQFFGPGTRLTVL.

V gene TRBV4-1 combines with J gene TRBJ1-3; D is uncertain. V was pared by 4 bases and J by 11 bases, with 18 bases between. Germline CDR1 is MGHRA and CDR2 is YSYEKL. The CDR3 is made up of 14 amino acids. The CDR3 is CASSLKDGRSAIYF. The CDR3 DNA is TGCGCCAGCAGCCTCAAGGACGGTCGTAGTGCCATATATTTT.

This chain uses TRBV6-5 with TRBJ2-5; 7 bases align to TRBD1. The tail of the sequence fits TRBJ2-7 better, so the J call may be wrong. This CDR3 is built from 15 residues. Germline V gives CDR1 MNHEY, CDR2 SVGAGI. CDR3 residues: CASSYSRGRPYEQYF. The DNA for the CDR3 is TGTGCCAGCAGTTACTCGAGGGGGCGGCCCTACGAGCAGTACTTC.

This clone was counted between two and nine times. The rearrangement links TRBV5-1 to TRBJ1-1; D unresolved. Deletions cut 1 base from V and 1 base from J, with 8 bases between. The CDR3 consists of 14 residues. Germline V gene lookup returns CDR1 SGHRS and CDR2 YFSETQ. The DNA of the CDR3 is TGCGCCAGCAGCTTGATTCAGGCGAACACTGAAGCTTTCTTT. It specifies CASSLIQANTEAFF.

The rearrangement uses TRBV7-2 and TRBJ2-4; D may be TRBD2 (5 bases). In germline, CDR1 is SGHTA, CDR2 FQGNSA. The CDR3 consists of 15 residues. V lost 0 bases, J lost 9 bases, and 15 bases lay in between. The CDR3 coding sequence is TGTGCCAGCAGCTTAGCGACCAACCCACGGGGCATTCAGTACTTC. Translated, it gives CASSLATNPRGIQYF.

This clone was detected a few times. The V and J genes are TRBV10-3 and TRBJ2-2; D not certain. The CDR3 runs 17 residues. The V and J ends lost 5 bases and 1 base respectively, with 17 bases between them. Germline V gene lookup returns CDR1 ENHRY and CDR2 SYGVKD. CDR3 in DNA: TGTGCCATCAGTCCCGCTGGGATATTCGGGAACACCGGGGAGCTGTTTTTT. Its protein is CAISPAGIFGNTGELFF.

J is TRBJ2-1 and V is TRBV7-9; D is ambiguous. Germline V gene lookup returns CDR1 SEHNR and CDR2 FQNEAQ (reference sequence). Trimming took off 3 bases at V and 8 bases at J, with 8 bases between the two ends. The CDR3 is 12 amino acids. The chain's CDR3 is CASSFLRDEQFF. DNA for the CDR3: TGTGCCAGCAGCTTCTTAAGGGATGAGCAGTTCTTC.

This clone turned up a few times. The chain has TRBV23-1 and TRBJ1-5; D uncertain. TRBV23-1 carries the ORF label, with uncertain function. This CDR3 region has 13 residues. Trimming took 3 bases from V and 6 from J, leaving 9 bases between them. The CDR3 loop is CASSHQGTQPQHF. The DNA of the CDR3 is TGCGCCAGCAGTCACCAAGGCACTCAGCCCCAGCATTTT.

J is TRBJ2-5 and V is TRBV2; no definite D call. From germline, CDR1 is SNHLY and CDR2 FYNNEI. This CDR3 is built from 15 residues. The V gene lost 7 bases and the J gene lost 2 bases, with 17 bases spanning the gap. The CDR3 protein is CASTRVGRSQETQYF. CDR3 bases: TGTGCCAGCACCCGGGTTGGCCGCTCGCAAGAGACCCAGTACTTC.

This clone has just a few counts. The CDR3 nucleotides read TGTGCCAGCAGCGTAGACAGGCAAGCCTATGGCTACACCTTC. Encoded protein: CASSVDRQAYGYTF. J is TRBJ1-2 and V is TRBV9; tentative D call: TRBD1 (5 bases). This CDR3 has 14 residues. V shed 0 bases and J shed 4 bases, with 10 bases lying between them. CDR1 and CDR2 from the germline V gene are SGDLS and YYNGEE.

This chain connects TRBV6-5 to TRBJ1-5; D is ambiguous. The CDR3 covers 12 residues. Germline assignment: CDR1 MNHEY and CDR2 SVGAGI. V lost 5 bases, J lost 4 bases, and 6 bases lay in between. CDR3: CASSTSNQPQHF. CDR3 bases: TGTGCCAGCAGTACTTCAAATCAGCCCCAGCATTTT.